Listed below are T cell receptor beta chains from one sample, sequenced in a study of tumor-infiltrating lymphocytes in localized non-small cell lung cancer. Assay: immunoSEQ multiplex PCR; the TCRdb copy retains only in-frame clones and omits some. The sample contains 11,000 to 15,000 clones, roughly 80% of which appear only once. Sample: lung tumor tissue. The source is a human donor with non-small cell lung cancer. Both conserved end residues are part of each CDR3.

TRBV28	TRBJ1-5	CASRTLAREPQHF
TRBV7-7	TRBJ1-1	CASSPLTGETEAFF
TRBV5-1	TRBJ1-6	CASRPSEPYGNSPLHF
TRBV2	TRBJ2-5	CASTPRPGQETQYF
TRBV28	TRBJ2-3	CASYRGQGAVDTQYF
TRBV4-1	TRBJ2-3	CASSQGPVVAGTDTQYF
TRBV5-1	TRBJ1-3	CASSLDYSGNTIYF
TRBV29-1	TRBJ2-7	CSVEDTGTGTGVGEQYF
TRBV28	TRBJ2-1	CASRRGGAYNEQFF
TRBV18	TRBJ2-2	CASSPRLLDTGELFF
TRBV7-9	TRBJ1-3	CASSWQSSGNTIYF